These T cell receptor beta chains were read from a single sample in a study of blood T cell repertoires in COVID-19. The repertoire was sequenced with immunoSEQ multiplex PCR; TCRdb's copy has only in-frame clones and lacks some. The data show about 320,000 clones, 87% seen once. The sequenced material came from PBMCs or T cells enriched from blood (not recorded which). The receptors originated from a woman under 40 who had recovered from COVID-19. CDR3s include the opening cysteine and the closing phenylalanine or tryptophan. A D gene is named only where the DNA matches it firmly. The size entry is marked missing in some rows and otherwise reads once, few, many or a size class.

V	D	size	J	DNA	CDR3
TRBV12-3/TRBV12-4	-	-	TRBJ1-1	TGTGCCAGCAGCCTCCGGGTGAACACTGAAGCTTTCTTT	CASSLRVNTEAFF
TRBV2	-	-	TRBJ1-2	TGTGCCAGCAAGGGGCAGGGTGTCTATGGCTACACCTTC	CASKGQGVYGYTF
TRBV3-1/TRBV3-2	TRBD1	-	TRBJ1-6	TGTGCCAGCGGAGACTTGACAGGGCAGTGGGGTTCACCCCTCCACTTT	CASGDLTGQWGSPLHF
TRBV21-1	-	-	TRBJ2-1	TGTGCCAGCACTTGCGTACCGAGCTCCTACAATGAGCAGTTCTTC	CASTCVPSSYNEQFF
TRBV15	TRBD1	-	TRBJ1-5	TGTGCCACCAGCACAGGGCAACCCGGGACAGGGAGTCAGCCCCAGCATTTT	CATSTGQPGTGSQPQHF
TRBV6-5	-	-	TRBJ1-6	TGTGCCAGCAGTTATTTCCAGGCGTATAATTCACCCCTCCACTTT	CASSYFQAYNSPLHF
TRBV27	-	once	TRBJ1-5	TGTGCCAGCAGTTTCAACTCGGGGGTTCAGCCCCAGCATTTT	CASSFNSGVQPQHF
TRBV10-3	TRBD1	-	TRBJ1-2	TGTGCCATCCACAGGGGGCATGGCTACACCTTC	CAIHRGHGYTF
TRBV5-8	-	-	TRBJ2-5	TGTGCCAGCAGCTTCCCTCGGACATCTCAAGAGACCCAGTACTTC	CASSFPRTSQETQYF
TRBV5-1	-	-	TRBJ2-2	TGCGCCAGCAGCCCTGTGGAGCTGGGCACCGGGGAGCTGTTTTTT	CASSPVELGTGELFF
TRBV5-1	-	once	TRBJ1-2	TGCGCCAGCAGCTTGGCGGGTCGGGCAGGGGAACCTAACTATGGCTACACCTTC	CASSLAGRAGEPNYGYTF
TRBV19	-	-	TRBJ1-4	TGTGCCAGTAACGACGGAGGGTCTAATGAAAAACTGTTTTTT	CASNDGGSNEKLFF
TRBV27	TRBD1	-	TRBJ1-6	TGTGCCAGCAGTTTATCGGGGACAGGGCCTTTTTCACCCCTCCACTTT	CASSLSGTGPFSPLHF
TRBV20-1	-	-	TRBJ2-1	TGCAGTGCCCAGGGCGTTAATGAGCAGTTCTTC	CSAQGVNEQFF
TRBV5-1	-	-	TRBJ1-1	TGCGCCAGCAGCCCAAGGACCGGGGACACTGAAGCTTTCTTT	CASSPRTGDTEAFF
TRBV19	-	once	TRBJ1-1	TGTGCCAGTAGCGCGGGAGGACACACTGAAGCTTTCTTT	CASSAGGHTEAFF
TRBV12-3/TRBV12-4	-	-	TRBJ2-4	TGTGCCAGCAGTTTTACACGGGAAAACATTCAGTACTTC	CASSFTRENIQYF
TRBV5-1	-	-	TRBJ1-2	TGCGCCAGCAGCTTGCTGGACAGAGGGAGACTTAACTATGGCTACACCTTC	CASSLLDRGRLNYGYTF
TRBV19	-	-	TRBJ1-6	TGTGCCAGTAGTCCCGATGGGCCAGGGTCACCCCTCCACTTT	CASSPDGPGSPLHF
TRBV5-8	TRBD1	-	TRBJ1-2	TGTGCCAGCAGCCCGGACAGGGCATTCGGCTACACCTTC	CASSPDRAFGYTF
TRBV7-9	TRBD1	-	TRBJ2-3	TGTGCCAGCAGCCAATTACAGGGGGGATTGTATACGCAGTATTTT	CASSQLQGGLYTQYF
TRBV10-3	-	-	TRBJ1-3	TGTGCCATCAGTGATGATCGGTCCTACTCTGGAAACACCATATATTTT	CAISDDRSYSGNTIYF
TRBV3-1/TRBV3-2	TRBD2	once	TRBJ2-7	TGTGCCAGCAGGGGGACTAGCGGGGCGTACGAGCAGTACTTC	CASRGTSGAYEQYF
TRBV7-2	TRBD1	-	TRBJ2-7	TGTGCCAGCAGTCCGACAGGGGGTAACGTCGAGCAGTACTTC	CASSPTGGNVEQYF
TRBV27	-	-	TRBJ1-2	TGTGCCAGCAGTTTCACAACAGGGTTCTATGATGGCTACACCTTC	CASSFTTGFYDGYTF
TRBV5-1	-	-	TRBJ1-1	TGCGCCAGCAGCTTGATGGGGCCTGAAGCTTTCTTT	CASSLMGPEAFF
TRBV7-3	-	-	TRBJ1-5	TGTGCCGGACACTATCAGCCCCAGCATTTT	CAGHYQPQHF
TRBV27	-	-	TRBJ2-5	TGTGCCAGCGGGGGCCGGGAGACCCAGTACTTC	CASGGRETQYF
TRBV7-2	TRBD2	many	TRBJ2-3	TGTGCCAGCAGCTTCGTAGCGGGGGACACAGATACGCAGTATTTT	CASSFVAGDTDTQYF
TRBV11-2	-	-	TRBJ2-1	TGTGCCAGCAGCTCGGGAGTCAGGCCGACGTCCCGGGATGAGCAGTTCTTC	CASSSGVRPTSRDEQFF
TRBV4-1	-	few	TRBJ1-5	TGCGCCAGCAGCCAAGTCGGGAGAGACACTAGCAATCAGCCCCAGCATTTT	CASSQVGRDTSNQPQHF
TRBV19	TRBD2	-	TRBJ2-1	TGTGCCAGTAGTCCAGCGGGGGGAGGGAATGAGCAGTTCTTC	CASSPAGGGNEQFF
TRBV19	-	few	TRBJ1-5	TGTGCCAGTAGCCTAGGGTGGGGCGCCGGTGGCAATCAGCCCCAGCATTTT	CASSLGWGAGGNQPQHF
TRBV6-5	-	-	TRBJ2-1	TGTGCCAGCAGCAGAGACAGCTACAATGAGCAGTTCTTC	CASSRDSYNEQFF
TRBV30	-	-	TRBJ1-1	TGTGCCTGGAGTCGCAACTTGATAGCTTTCTTT	CAWSRNLIAFF
TRBV30	-	-	TRBJ1-3	TGTGCCTGGAGTCCTAACTCTGGAAACACCATATATTTT	CAWSPNSGNTIYF
TRBV2	TRBD1	-	TRBJ2-3	TGTGCCAGCATATTACAGGGGGCTAGCACAGATACGCAGTATTTT	CASILQGASTDTQYF